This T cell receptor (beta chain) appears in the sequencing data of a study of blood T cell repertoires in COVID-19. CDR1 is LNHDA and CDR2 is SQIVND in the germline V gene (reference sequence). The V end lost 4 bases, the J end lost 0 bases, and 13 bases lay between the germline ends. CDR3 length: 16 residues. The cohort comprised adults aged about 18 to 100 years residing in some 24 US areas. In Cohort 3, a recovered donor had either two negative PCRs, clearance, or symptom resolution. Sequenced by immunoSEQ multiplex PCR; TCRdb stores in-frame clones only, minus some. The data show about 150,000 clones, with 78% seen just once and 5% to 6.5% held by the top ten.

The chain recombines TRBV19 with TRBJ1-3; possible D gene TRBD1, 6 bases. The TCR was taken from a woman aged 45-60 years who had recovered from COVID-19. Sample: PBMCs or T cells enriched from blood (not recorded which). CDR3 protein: CASSTRTAGSGNTIYF. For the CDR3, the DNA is TGTGCCAGTAGTACACGGACAGCCGGCTCTGGAAACACCATATATTTT.